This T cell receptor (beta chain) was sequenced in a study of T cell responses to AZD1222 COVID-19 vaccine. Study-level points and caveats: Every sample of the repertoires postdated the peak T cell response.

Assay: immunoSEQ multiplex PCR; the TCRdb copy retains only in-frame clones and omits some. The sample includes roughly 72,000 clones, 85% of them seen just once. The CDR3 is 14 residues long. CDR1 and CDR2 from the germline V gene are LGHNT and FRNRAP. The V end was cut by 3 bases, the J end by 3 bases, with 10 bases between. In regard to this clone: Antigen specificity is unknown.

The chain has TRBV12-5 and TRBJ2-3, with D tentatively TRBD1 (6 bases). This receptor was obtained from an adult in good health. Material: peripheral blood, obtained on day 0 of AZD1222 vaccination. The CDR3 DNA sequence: TGTGCTAGTGGTTTTGCGCAGGGGACAGATACGCAGTATTTT. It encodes CASGFAQGTDTQYF.